This T cell receptor (beta chain) was captured by sequencing in a study of T cell responses to AZD1222 COVID-19 vaccine. Note on this clone: No antigen is known for it.

Clones were read by immunoSEQ multiplex PCR, and TCRdb kept only the in-frame ones, dropping some. The sample contains 30,000 to 35,000 clones, approximately 78% of which appear only once. The study's findings and limits: Nearly half of spike-specific TCRs reportedly target variant regions that are unmutated in the B.1.351 and B.1.1.7 variants. It was only after the peak T cell response that any repertoires were sampled. Spike-specific TCR breadth and depth both grew after two AZD1222 doses.

The CDR3 totals 16 residues. V was clipped by 4 bases and J by 3 bases; unmatched bases: 8. Germline CDR1 KGHSH, CDR2 LQKENI. The gene calls are TRBV18 and TRBJ2-3; 9 nucleotides agree with TRBD1. Here the sequenced sample was peripheral blood, taken 28 days after the second AZD1222 dose. The clonotype was recovered from an adult who received the AZD1222 COVID-19 vaccine. The CDR3 sequence is CASSRDRVRGTDTQYF. Written as DNA, the CDR3 is TGTGCCAGCTCACGGGACAGGGTCAGGGGGACAGATACGCAGTATTTT.